Listed here are 29 T cell receptor beta chains from one sample, sequenced in a study of metastatic and nonmetastatic thyroid tumors. Among the patients, none had received any treatment before thyroid surgery. Via MiXCR, TCRdb re-called the PCR reads. The sample consists of around 7,100 clones, approximately 34% of them appearing once. Sequenced material: adjacent normal tissue. The source of these receptors is a female donor with papillary thyroid cancer or a benign thyroid nodule (not recorded which). Some clones in this sample may be carry-over from other donors' samples.

For this clone: The CDR3 end shows no conserved phenylalanine or tryptophan, and so a read error is likely. The chain couples TRBV6-1 to TRBJ1-1; D not resolved. From germline, CDR1 is MNHNS and CDR2 SASEGT. The CDR3 has 15 residues. V lost 4 bases and J lost 0, with 12 bases in between. The CDR3 DNA is TGTGCCAGCAGTGGGTGGACGGTGGTGAACACTGAAGCTTTCTTG. Residues: CASSGWTVVNTEAFL.

This clone was counted only a few times. The gene calls are TRBV4-1 and TRBJ2-1; TRBD2 aligns across 7 bases. The length of the CDR3 is 15 residues. The ends lost 2 bases at V and 7 bases at J; junction bases unmatched: 8. Germline V gives CDR1 MGHRA, CDR2 YSYEKL. In nucleotides, the CDR3 is TGCGCCAGCAGCCAACCAAGGCGGGGGAGAAATGAGCAGTTCTTC. Translating gives CASSQPRRGRNEQFF.

This clone was seen only a few times. The chain combines TRBV7-3 with TRBJ2-1; maybe TRBD1 (7 bases). Looked up from germline, CDR1 is SGHTA and CDR2 is FQGTGA. With 5 bases removed from V and 16 bases from J, the gap between germline ends came to 18 bases. The CDR3 is made up of 12 amino acids. CDR3 protein: CASSPGGGRTFF. For the CDR3, the DNA is TGTGCCAGCAGCCCAGGAGGGGGCAGGACCTTCTTC.

By frequency in the sample, this clone is medium-sized (0.01 to 0.1%). The V and J genes are TRBV7-8 and TRBJ2-7; D is tentatively TRBD1 or TRBD2 (6 bases each). Germline CDR1 is SGHVS and CDR2 is FQNEAQ. The V end lost 4 bases, the J end lost 5 bases, and 15 bases lay between the germline ends. The CDR3 totals 14 residues. Here the CDR3 reads CASSSEGVSNEQYF. CDR3 sequence (DNA): TGTGCCAGCAGCTCGGAGGGGGTCTCGAACGAGCAGTACTTC.

As regards this clone: One end of the junction varies from germline; a read error may be responsible. The chain employs TRBV6-2 or TRBV6-3 and TRBJ1-3, with 8 bases lining up with TRBD1. The CDR3 covers 14 residues. Germline assignment: CDR1 MNHEY and CDR2 SVGEGT. The CDR3 DNA reads as TGTTCCAGCAGGACAGGGTCCTCTGGAAACACCCTTTATTTT. Translated, it gives CSSRTGSSGNTLYF.

By sample share, this clone is large. The V and J genes are TRBV28 and TRBJ2-1, with D perhaps TRBD1 or TRBD2 (5 bases each). Germline loops: CDR1 MDHEN, CDR2 SYDVKM. V lost 2 bases and J lost 5, with 13 bases in between. CDR3 length equals 15 residues. CDR3 sequence reads: CASSLTGRNHNEQFF. The CDR3 bases are TGTGCCAGCAGTTTAACGGGGCGCAACCACAATGAGCAGTTCTTC.

The V call is TRBV14, the J call TRBJ2-7; TRBD2 matches 7 bases. V lost 5 bases and J lost 1; bases outside the gene matches: 5. CDR1 is SGHDN, CDR2 FVKESK, per germline. The CDR3 covers 14 residues. CDR3 in amino acids: CASSFGGSSYEQYF. The DNA for the CDR3 is TGTGCCAGCAGCTTCGGGGGGTCATCCTACGAGCAGTACTTC.

This chain joins TRBV30 and TRBJ2-7, with 9 bases lining up with TRBD1. The CDR3 covers 16 residues. J was trimmed by 2 bases and V by 2 bases; bases with no gene match: 10. Per the germline V gene, CDR1 is GTSNPN and CDR2 is SVGIG (reference sequence). Here the CDR3 reads CAWSRVGTGKAYEQYF. The CDR3 DNA sequence: TGTGCCTGGAGTAGGGTCGGGACAGGGAAAGCCTACGAGCAGTACTTC.

This clone showed up just a few times. This chain joins TRBV10-3 and TRBJ2-2, with D maybe TRBD1 (6 bases). V lost 6 bases and J 6 bases, leaving 11 bases between the germline ends. This CDR3 region has 13 residues. The germline gives CDR1 ENHRY, CDR2 SYGVKD. The CDR3 spells CAIRGTTAGELFF. The CDR3, as DNA: TGTGCCATCAGGGGGACAACGGCCGGGGAGCTGTTTTTT.

This clone came up a few times. This chain uses TRBV25-1 with TRBJ2-1, with D possibly matching TRBD2 (6 bases). Trimming stripped 7 bases from V and 7 bases from J, with 20 bases between. Germline lookup yields CDR1 MGHDK and CDR2 SYGVNS. This CDR3 spans 15 amino acids. For the CDR3, the DNA is TGTGCCAGCACCATGACCCAGGGAGGCGGAAATGAGCAGTTCTTC. Translation gives CASTMTQGGGNEQFF.

A few counts support this clone. The chain joins TRBV2 to TRBJ2-7; 10 bases match TRBD2. Germline lookup yields CDR1 SNHLY and CDR2 FYNNEI. The junction had 10 bases not matched to a gene; V was cut back by 6 bases and J by 5 bases. The CDR3 consists of 15 residues. The CDR3 region is CASRCSGRARDEQYF. The CDR3 DNA follows: TGTGCCAGCAGGTGCAGCGGGAGGGCCCGGGACGAGCAGTACTTC.

This clone is deemed medium-sized. The V call is TRBV7-9, the J call TRBJ2-1; 7 bases match TRBD2. Germline V gene lookup returns CDR1 SEHNR and CDR2 FQNEAQ (reference sequence). J was trimmed by 4 bases and V by 5 bases; bases with no gene match: 8. The CDR3 contains 15 residues. CDR3 DNA sequence: TGTGCCAGCAGCCCCGGCGGGGGTAGGTACAATGAGCAGTTCTTC. Its translation: CASSPGGGRYNEQFF. The variable domain in full, with the rest retrieved from reference TRBV7-9 and TRBJ2-1, is DTGVSQNPRHKITKRGQNVTFRCDPISEHNRLYWYRQTLGQGPEFLTYFQNEAQLEKSRLLSDRFSAERPKGSFSTLEIQRTEQGDSAMYLCASSPGGGRYNEQFFGPGTRLTVL.

This clone is medium-sized (0.01 to 0.1%). Other DNA sequences from this sample encode an identical CDR3 as well. The CDR3 DNA reads as TGTGCCAGCAGAGCCCCGCGTCGTCGGGAAAAACTGTTTTTT. Its protein is CASRAPRRREKLFF. V is TRBV2 and J is TRBJ1-4; D call uncertain. Trimming removed 6 bases at V and 8 bases at J, with 16 bases between. This CDR3 comprises 14 residues. Germline CDR1 reads SNHLY; CDR2 reads FYNNEI.

The table lists this clone with a few counts. No conserved phenylalanine or tryptophan is present at the end of the CDR3, so a read error is the likely explanation. The DNA is omitted, as the CDR3 cannot be located on it reliably, and the CDR3 follows TCRdb's listing. V usage is TRBV6-8 and J usage is TRBJ2-3; the DNA was not used to check the table's D call, TRBD2. Germline V gene sequence: CDR1 MNHGY, CDR2 SAAAGT. The CDR3 is made up of 10 amino acids, end residues included. CDR3 protein: CASGTSGTLV.

This clone is deemed large. V is TRBV12-3 or TRBV12-4 and J is TRBJ2-2; D is ambiguous. The V gene lost 2 bases and the J gene lost 6 bases, with 7 bases spanning the gap. This CDR3 has 13 residues. The CDR3 reads CASSLSQAGELFF. The CDR3 nucleotides are TGTGCCAGCAGTTTATCCCAGGCCGGGGAGCTGTTTTTT.

The J gene is TRBJ2-7, the V gene TRBV7-6; TRBD1 matches 9 bases. The length of the CDR3 is 16 residues. Germline V gene sequence: CDR1 SGHVS, CDR2 FNYEAQ. Germline trimming cut 4 bases from V and 3 bases from J; bases unmatched to any gene: 10. CDR3 in amino acids: CASSYGTGSYLYEQYF. The CDR3 DNA reads as TGTGCCAGCAGCTATGGGACAGGGTCTTATCTCTACGAGCAGTACTTC.

This clone was counted between two and nine times. V usage is TRBV27 and J usage is TRBJ1-2; D is perhaps TRBD1 (6 bases). Looked up from germline, CDR1 is MNHEY and CDR2 is SMNVEV (reference sequence). This CDR3 spans 16 amino acids. Trimming left V 5 bases short and J 4 bases short, with 20 bases between. CDR3 protein: CASSPEGGRSAYGYTF. The CDR3 DNA reads as TGTGCCAGCAGTCCCGAGGGGGGGCGCTCGGCCTATGGCTACACCTTC.

V is TRBV11-2 and J is TRBJ2-1; 11 nucleotides match TRBD2. V trimming: 0 bases; J trimming: 7 bases; junction bases outside the gene matches: 2. The CDR3 totals 15 residues. CDR1 and CDR2 (germline): SGHAT, FQNNGV. This CDR3 reads CASSLELAGVNEQFF. The DNA for the CDR3 is TGTGCCAGCAGCTTAGAACTAGCGGGGGTAAATGAGCAGTTCTTC. The whole variable domain, filled in from reference TRBV11-2 and TRBJ2-1, reads EAGVAQSPRYKIIEKRQSVAFWCNPISGHATLYWYQQILGQGPKLLIQFQNNGVVDDSQLPKDRFSAERLKGVDSTLKIQPAKLEDSAVYLCASSLELAGVNEQFFGPGTRLTVL.

The gene calls are TRBV5-1 and TRBJ1-3, with no clear D. The ends were cut back, 3 bases at V and 2 bases at J, with 0 bases in the middle. The CDR3 covers 11 residues. The germline V gene has CDR1 SGHRS and CDR2 YFSETQ. The CDR3 here is CASSSGNTIYF. CDR3 coding DNA: TGCGCCAGCAGCTCTGGAAACACCATATATTTT.

V gene TRBV6-9 combines with J gene TRBJ1-1, with no clear D. Germline V gene lookup returns CDR1 MNHGY and CDR2 SVAAGI. V lost 3 bases and J 1 base, leaving 6 bases between the germline ends. The CDR3 consists of 13 residues. CDR3 sequence reads: CASSYVKNTEAFF. Written as DNA, the CDR3 is TGTGCCAGCAGTTACGTGAAGAACACTGAAGCTTTCTTT.

V is TRBV5-1 and J is TRBJ2-5; maybe TRBD2 (6 bases). Germline CDR1 SGHRS, CDR2 YFSETQ. The ends were cut back, 0 bases at V and 4 bases at J, with 13 bases in the middle. This CDR3 comprises 15 residues. CDR3: CASSLGGVGRETQYF. The DNA of the CDR3 is TGCGCCAGCAGCTTGGGTGGCGTCGGGAGAGAGACCCAGTACTTC.

This clone is a singleton in its sample. The chain is built from TRBV24-1 and TRBJ2-2; D not resolved. Germline-derived CDR1 and CDR2 are KGHDR and SFDVKD. The length of the CDR3 is 15 residues. Trimming pared 3 bases from V and 2 bases from J, leaving 9 bases between. CDR3: CATSDSVTNTGELFF. The CDR3 nucleotides are TGTGCCACCAGTGATAGTGTCACCAACACCGGGGAGCTGTTTTTT.

The chain couples TRBV12-3 or TRBV12-4 to TRBJ2-3; 12 bases agree with TRBD1. J gave up 2 bases and V 6 bases, and 6 bases lay outside the gene matches. This CDR3 is built from 16 residues. CDR3 region: CASRWDRGLDTDTQYF. CDR3 bases: TGTGCCAGCAGATGGGACAGGGGGCTTGACACAGATACGCAGTATTTT.

The V gene is TRBV10-1, the J gene TRBJ2-7, with 11 bases matching TRBD1. CDR1 WNHNN and CDR2 SYGVQD come from the germline V gene (reference sequence). The CDR3 length is 15 residues. The junction had 0 bases not matched to a gene; V was cut back by 2 bases and J by 0 bases. The CDR3 nucleotides read TGCGCCAGCAGTGAGGGACAGGGGGCCTCCTACGAGCAGTACTTC. Translating gives CASSEGQGASYEQYF.

DNA of the CDR3: TGTGCCAGCAGCTTAATTCCTGCGGGGGCTTTCTCTGGGGCCAACGTCCTGACTTTC. It encodes CASSLIPAGAFSGANVLTF. The chain recombines TRBV7-3 with TRBJ2-6; perhaps TRBD2 as D (7 bases). This CDR3 comprises 19 residues. Germline CDR1 SGHTA, CDR2 FQGTGA. V was cut by 1 base and J by 0 bases, with 16 bases left in between.

A few counts support this clone. This chain links TRBV2 with TRBJ2-3; no definite D call. V lost 2 bases to trimming and J lost 5 bases, with 11 bases between them. Germline V gives CDR1 SNHLY, CDR2 FYNNEI. This CDR3 region has 14 residues. CDR3 sequence: CASSETADGDTQYF. The DNA of the CDR3 is TGTGCCAGCAGTGAAACGGCGGATGGAGATACGCAGTATTTT. Based on the CDR3 plus reference TRBV2 and TRBJ2-3, the full variable domain is EPEVTQTPSHQVTQMGQEVILRCVPISNHLYFYWYRQILGQKVEFLVSFYNNEISEKSEIFDDQFSVERPDGSNFTLKIRSTKLEDSAMYFCASSETADGDTQYFGPGTRLTVL.

This clone has ten or more counts. A single base separates this from a much larger clone, so it may be a read error. The missing conserved phenylalanine or tryptophan at the end of this CDR3 makes a read error likely. The chain links TRBV9 to TRBJ2-1, with 9 bases identical to TRBD1. The CDR3 has 14 amino acids. Germline V gene lookup returns CDR1 SGDLS and CDR2 YYNGEE. V lost 3 bases to trimming and J lost 7 bases; unmatched junction nucleotides: 5. The CDR3 nucleotides are TGTGCCAGCAGCGGGACAGGGGTAGGAAATGAGCAGTTCCTC. Protein: CASSGTGVGNEQFL.

This rearrangement joins TRBV2 to TRBJ1-1, with unresolved D. This CDR3 is 10 amino acids long. Trimming left V 8 bases short and J 8 bases short, with 9 bases between. CDR1 SNHLY and CDR2 FYNNEI come from the germline V gene. This chain's CDR3 is CASVVVEAFF. CDR3 DNA: TGTGCCAGCGTCGTGGTGGAAGCTTTCTTT.

V is TRBV5-1 and J is TRBJ2-7, with D perhaps given as TRBD1 or TRBD2 (5 bases each). Germline V gene lookup returns CDR1 SGHRS and CDR2 YFSETQ. The ends were cut back, 0 bases at V and 5 bases at J, with 9 bases in the middle. CDR3 length: 13 amino acids. For the CDR3, the DNA is TGCGCCAGCAGCTTGGAATTGGGGGACGAGCAGTACTTC. Residues: CASSLELGDEQYF.